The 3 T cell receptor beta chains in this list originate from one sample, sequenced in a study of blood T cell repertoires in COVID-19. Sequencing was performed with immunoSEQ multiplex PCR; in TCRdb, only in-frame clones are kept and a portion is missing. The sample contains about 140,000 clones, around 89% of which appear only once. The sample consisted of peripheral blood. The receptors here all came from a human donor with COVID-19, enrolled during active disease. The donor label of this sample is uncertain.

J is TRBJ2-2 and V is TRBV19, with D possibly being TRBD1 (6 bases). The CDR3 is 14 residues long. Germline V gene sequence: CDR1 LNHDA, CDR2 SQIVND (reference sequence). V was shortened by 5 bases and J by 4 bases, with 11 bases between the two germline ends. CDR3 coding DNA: TGTGCCAGTAGTTGGGACACGGCCACCGGGGAGCTGTTTTTT. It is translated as CASSWDTATGELFF.

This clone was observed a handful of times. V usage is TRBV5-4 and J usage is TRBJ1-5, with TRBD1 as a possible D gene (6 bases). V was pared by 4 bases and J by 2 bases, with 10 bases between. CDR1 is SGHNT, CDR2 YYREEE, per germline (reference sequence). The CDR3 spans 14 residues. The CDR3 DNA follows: TGTGCCAGCAGCCAGGGACAAGGCAATCAGCCCCAGCATTTT. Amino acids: CASSQGQGNQPQHF.

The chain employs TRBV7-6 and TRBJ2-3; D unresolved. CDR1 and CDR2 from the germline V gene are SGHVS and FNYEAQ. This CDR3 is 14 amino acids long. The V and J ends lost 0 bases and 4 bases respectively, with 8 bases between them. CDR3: CASSLAITADTQYF. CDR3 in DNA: TGTGCCAGCAGCTTAGCGATTACAGCAGATACGCAGTATTTT.